One and the same sample provided the 2 T cell receptor beta chains below, sequenced in a study of cytomegalovirus exposure and HLA in healthy donors. The primer mix had 60 Vbeta and 13 Jbeta primers. Data came from immunoSEQ multiplex PCR; TCRdb stores just in-frame clones and leaves some out. This sample's clone table lists 200,000 to 250,000 clones. Sequenced: PBMCs. Source of these receptors: a girl aged 2 to 10 in good health and CMV-seropositive.

The chain employs TRBV13 and TRBJ2-5; 12 nucleotides agree with TRBD2. This CDR3 spans 16 amino acids. CDR1 is PRHDT and CDR2 is FYEKMQ in the germline V gene (reference sequence). V shed 4 bases and J 1 base; nucleotides not matched to a gene: 4. This chain's CDR3 is CASSYRTSGTQETQYF. CDR3 sequence (DNA): TGTGCCAGCAGCTACAGGACTAGCGGGACCCAAGAGACCCAGTACTTC.

This chain links TRBV28 with TRBJ1-2, with D possibly being TRBD1 (6 bases). V lost 6 bases and J lost 4, with 15 bases in between. From germline, CDR1 is MDHEN and CDR2 SYDVKM. The CDR3 runs to 14 residues. Here the CDR3 reads CASSRSGQTYGYTF. CDR3 coding DNA: TGTGCCAGCAGCAGATCCGGACAGACCTATGGCTACACCTTC.